The 27 T cell receptor beta chains in this list originate from one sample, sequenced in a study of memory CD4+ T cells and cytomegalovirus serostatus. Data came from immunoSEQ multiplex PCR; TCRdb stores just in-frame clones and leaves some out. The table has around 25,000 clones, roughly 76% seen once. The sort gate was single viable CD3+CD4+CD8-CD45RO+ cells for memory CD4+ T cells. The material sequenced was memory CD4+ T cells from blood. The receptors come from an adult in good health and CMV-seronegative.

The chain has TRBV18 and TRBJ2-1; D uncertain. Trimming took 0 bases from V and 1 from J, leaving 7 bases between them. CDR1 and CDR2 (germline): KGHSH, LQKENI. The CDR3 has 15 amino acids. CDR3 in amino acids: CASSPPSLSYNEQFF. In DNA, the CDR3 is TGTGCCAGCTCACCACCGTCGCTTTCCTACAATGAGCAGTTCTTC. The variable domain in full, with the rest retrieved from reference TRBV18 and TRBJ2-1, is NAGVMQNPRHLVRRRGQEARLRCSPMKGHSHVYWYRQLPEEGLKFMVYLQKENIIDESGMPKERFSAEFPKEGPSILRIQQVVRGDSAAYFCASSPPSLSYNEQFFGPGTRLTVL.

This sequence joins TRBV19 and TRBJ1-2; no clear D gene. This CDR3 region has 16 residues. V was cut by 6 bases and J by 5 bases, with 22 bases left in between. Germline loops: CDR1 LNHDA, CDR2 SQIVND (reference sequence). CDR3 region: CASRQDEMTPVYGYTF. CDR3 nucleotide sequence: TGTGCCAGTAGGCAAGACGAGATGACTCCAGTGTATGGCTACACCTTC.

The CDR3 reads CASSLDRGVWTEAFF. Here the CDR3 DNA reads TGTGCCAGCAGCTTAGACAGGGGGGTCTGGACTGAAGCTTTCTTT. The chain combines TRBV13 with TRBJ1-1; the match to TRBD1 covers 8 bases. Trimming took 1 base from V and 5 from J; bases not matched to a gene: 6. Germline CDR1 is PRHDT and CDR2 is FYEKMQ (reference sequence). There are 15 residues in the CDR3. Variable domain in full (rest from reference TRBV13 and TRBJ1-1): AAGVIQSPRHLIKEKRETATLKCYPIPRHDTVYWYQQGPGQDPQFLISFYEKMQSDKGSIPDRFSAQQFSDYHSELNMSSLELGDSALYFCASSLDRGVWTEAFFGQGTRLTVV.

The chain links TRBV4-2 to TRBJ1-2; 7 nucleotides align to TRBD1. The V and J ends lost 4 bases and 2 bases, in that order; junction bases with no gene match: 10. This CDR3 contains 16 residues. Germline loops: CDR1 LGHNA, CDR2 YNFKEQ. The CDR3 spells CASSPSGTVLNYGYTF. CDR3 sequence (DNA): TGTGCCAGCAGCCCCTCCGGGACAGTACTAAACTATGGCTACACCTTC.

This sequence joins TRBV28 and TRBJ1-1; D remains unclear. CDR1 is MDHEN, CDR2 SYDVKM, per germline. V lost 4 bases to trimming and J lost 0 bases, with 12 bases between them. The CDR3 covers 15 residues. Written as DNA, the CDR3 is TGTGCCAGCAGTTACGAGGGCACCATGAACACTGAAGCTTTCTTT. Encoded protein: CASSYEGTMNTEAFF.

This clone was observed a few times. The chain is built from TRBV5-1 and TRBJ1-2; 9 bases are shared with TRBD1. Germline-derived CDR1 and CDR2 are SGHRS and YFSETQ. CDR3 length: 18 amino acids. V dropped 4 bases and J dropped 6; count of bases not matched to a gene: 19. This CDR3 reads CASSTGDLQGALINGYTF. CDR3 bases: TGCGCCAGCAGCACCGGAGATTTACAGGGGGCGCTGATTAATGGCTACACCTTC.

The chain carries TRBV6-6 and TRBJ1-5, with TRBD1 matching 9 bases. V lost 6 bases and J lost 6; bases outside the gene matches: 6. Germline V lookup: CDR1 MNHNY, CDR2 SVGAGI (reference sequence). The CDR3 runs to 14 residues. CDR3 nucleotide sequence: TGTGCCAGCAGAACAGGGGGCTCGGGTCAGCCCCAGCATTTT. This translates into CASRTGGSGQPQHF.

V and J are TRBV27 and TRBJ1-1, with 12 bases identical to TRBD1. Germline values: CDR1 MNHEY, CDR2 SMNVEV (reference sequence). J was trimmed by 1 base and V by 6 bases; bases with no gene match: 12. The CDR3 extends over 18 amino acids. CDR3 DNA sequence: TGTGCCAGCAGCCGCGCCGGGACAGGGGGCGATCGGAACACTGAAGCTTTCTTT. Translation: CASSRAGTGGDRNTEAFF.

The chain employs TRBV2 and TRBJ2-1; 12 bases match TRBD1. The CDR3 spans 15 residues. The germline CDR1 and CDR2 sequences are SNHLY and FYNNEI. After removal of 3 bases from V and 7 bases from J, the junction contained 4 bases not matched to a gene. The DNA for the CDR3 is TGTGCCAGCAGTGAGAGGGACAGGGGGCGGAATGAGCAGTTCTTC. Residues: CASSERDRGRNEQFF.

This clone appeared a few times. This chain uses TRBV2 with TRBJ2-7, with 7 nucleotides matching TRBD2. Germline trimming cut 7 bases from V and 5 bases from J; bases unmatched to any gene: 11. Germline V gives CDR1 SNHLY, CDR2 FYNNEI. The CDR3 runs 14 residues. As DNA, the CDR3 is TGTGCCAGCATACTTCTGACGAGCGGGAACGAGCAGTACTTC. It codes for CASILLTSGNEQYF. Supplemented by reference TRBV2 and TRBJ2-7, the full variable domain reads EPEVTQTPSHQVTQMGQEVILRCVPISNHLYFYWYRQILGQKVEFLVSFYNNEISEKSEIFDDQFSVERPDGSNFTLKIRSTKLEDSAMYFCASILLTSGNEQYFGPGTRLTVT.

The chain joins TRBV14 to TRBJ1-3; 8 positions agree with TRBD1. The CDR3 has 18 amino acids. V lost 4 bases, J lost 0 bases, and 11 bases stayed unmatched. CDR1 and CDR2 from the germline V gene are SGHDN and FVKESK. CDR3 amino acids: CASSRSSDRVISGNTIYF. CDR3 nucleotide sequence: TGTGCCAGCAGCCGAAGTTCGGACAGGGTAATCTCTGGAAACACCATATATTTT. The full variable domain, its missing parts supplied by reference TRBV14 and TRBJ1-3, is EAGVTQFPSHSVIEKGQTVTLRCDPISGHDNLYWYRRVMGKEIKFLLHFVKESKQDESGMPNNRFLAERTGGTYSTLKVQPAELEDSGVYFCASSRSSDRVISGNTIYFGEGSWLTVV.

This chain connects TRBV9 to TRBJ2-5; D possibly corresponds to TRBD2 (6 bases). V shed 2 bases and J shed 4 bases, with 18 bases lying between them. The germline V gene encodes CDR1 SGDLS and CDR2 YYNGEE. This CDR3 comprises 16 residues. The CDR3 sequence: CASSVDGSLLLETQYF. For the CDR3, the DNA is TGTGCCAGCAGCGTGGACGGGAGTTTGCTGTTAGAGACCCAGTACTTC.

The rearrangement joins TRBV6-6 to TRBJ1-4; 8 bases line up with TRBD1. Germline V gene data show CDR1 as MNHNY and CDR2 as SVGAGI (reference sequence). This CDR3 has 13 residues. J lost 8 bases, V lost 5 bases, and 4 bases had no gene match. CDR3 amino acids: CASSPRDREKLFF. CDR3 nucleotide sequence: TGTGCCAGCAGTCCGCGGGACAGGGAAAAACTGTTTTTT.

J is TRBJ1-5 and V is TRBV30; the D is unclear. From germline, CDR1 is GTSNPN and CDR2 SVGIG (reference sequence). V lost 2 bases and J lost 1, with 6 bases in between. This CDR3 contains 13 residues. Written as DNA, the CDR3 is TGTGCCTGGAGTAGACTGAGCAATCAGCCCCAGCATTTT. Translating gives CAWSRLSNQPQHF.

Turning to this clone: This sample also contains other DNA sequences that code for the same CDR3. V and J are TRBV10-1 and TRBJ2-1; tentatively, D is TRBD1 (6 bases). Germline CDR1 WNHNN, CDR2 SYGVQD (reference sequence). This CDR3 is built from 15 residues. The V and J ends lost 4 bases and 0 bases respectively, with 10 bases between them. The CDR3 reads CASSADSSSYNEQFF. The CDR3 DNA follows: TGCGCCAGCAGTGCGGACAGCAGCTCCTACAATGAGCAGTTCTTC.

CDR3: CASSSPGQGRYEQYF. CDR3 DNA: TGTGCCAGCAGTTCTCCGGGACAGGGGAGGTACGAGCAGTACTTC. The chain links TRBV27 to TRBJ2-7; 10 bases are shared with TRBD1. Trimming removed 4 bases from V and 4 bases from J; junction bases left unmatched: 7. The germline V gene has CDR1 MNHEY and CDR2 SMNVEV (reference sequence). The CDR3 extends over 15 amino acids.

The chain joins TRBV6-4 to TRBJ2-1, with D perhaps matching TRBD2 (7 bases). CDR3 length: 15 amino acids. Germline values: CDR1 MRHNA, CDR2 SNTAGT. V was trimmed by 8 bases and J by 6 bases, leaving 20 bases between them. The DNA for the CDR3 is TGTGCCAGCGGAACACAGGGAGGGTCCGGCAATGAGCAGTTCTTC. Encoded protein: CASGTQGGSGNEQFF.

The V and J genes are TRBV6-1 and TRBJ2-4; 8 bases agree with TRBD1. The CDR3 totals 14 residues. Germline trimming cut 5 bases from V and 10 bases from J; bases unmatched to any gene: 10. Germline CDR1 is MNHNS and CDR2 is SASEGT. In DNA form, the CDR3 reads TGTGCCAGCAGTACAGGGGGGACCGGTTATATTCAGTACTTC. Its protein product is CASSTGGTGYIQYF.

The genes are TRBV15 and TRBJ2-3, with D hard to call. The CDR3 is made up of 11 amino acids. V was clipped by 4 bases and J by 10 bases, with 9 bases between them. Germline V gene lookup returns CDR1 LNHNV and CDR2 YYDKDF (reference sequence). The CDR3 DNA follows: TGTGCCACCAGCAAAGGATTGGCGCAGTATTTT. Translating gives CATSKGLAQYF.

This clone has just one count. The chain recombines TRBV5-3 with TRBJ1-6; 9 bases align to TRBD1. TRBV5-3 is an open reading frame whose function is uncertain. The CDR3 is 16 amino acids. V dropped 5 bases and J dropped 9; count of bases not matched to a gene: 12. CDR3 residues: CARRQARGTGSSPLHF. CDR3 nucleotide sequence: TGTGCCAGAAGGCAAGCCCGTGGGACAGGGAGTTCACCCCTCCACTTT.

This clone is medium-sized within its sample. J is TRBJ1-4 and V is TRBV6-1, with D perhaps matching TRBD1 (5 bases). Germline-derived CDR1 and CDR2 are MNHNS and SASEGT. The V end was cut by 9 bases, the J end by 0 bases, with 14 bases between. The CDR3 sequence is 15 residues long. The CDR3: CASIRDPTTNEKLFF. The CDR3 DNA is TGTGCCAGTATCCGGGACCCTACAACTAATGAAAAACTGTTTTTT.

V is TRBV5-6 and J is TRBJ2-4; D may match TRBD1 or TRBD2 (5 bases each). Between the trimmed V and J ends, which lost 2 bases and 3 bases, there was a span of 9 bases. The germline V gene encodes CDR1 SGHDT and CDR2 YYEEEE. The CDR3 runs 14 residues. For the CDR3, the DNA is TGTGCCAGCAGCTTTTCAGGGAGCAAAAACATTCAGTACTTC. Amino acid sequence: CASSFSGSKNIQYF. Drawing the rest from reference TRBV5-6 and TRBJ2-4, the complete variable domain is DAGVTQSPTHLIKTRGQQVTLRCSPKSGHDTVSWYQQALGQGPQFIFQYYEEEERQRGNFPDRFSGHQFPNYSSELNVNALLLGDSALYLCASSFSGSKNIQYFGAGTRLSVL.

The chain carries TRBV5-1 and TRBJ1-1; D unresolved. The CDR3 covers 13 residues. V lost 2 bases and J 3 bases, leaving 8 bases between the germline ends. Germline V gene sequence: CDR1 SGHRS, CDR2 YFSETQ. The CDR3 DNA reads TGCGCCAGCAGCTTAGGTTCTGACACTGAAGCTTTCTTT. It is translated as CASSLGSDTEAFF.

The chain combines TRBV30 with TRBJ1-2, with D perhaps matching TRBD1 (5 bases). Germline V lookup: CDR1 GTSNPN, CDR2 SVGIG (reference sequence). CDR3 length: 13 amino acids. With 2 bases removed from V and 8 bases from J, the gap between germline ends came to 15 bases. The CDR3 bases are TGTGCCTGGAGTCCTCCGGGCCCAGGGGGCTACACCTTC. This sequence encodes CAWSPPGPGGYTF.

The chain is built from TRBV9 and TRBJ1-4; maybe TRBD1 (5 bases). From germline, CDR1 is SGDLS and CDR2 YYNGEE. V was pared by 0 bases and J by 4 bases, with 10 bases between. The CDR3 is 15 residues long. As DNA, the CDR3 is TGTGCCAGCAGCGTAGCTCCACAGGATAATGAAAAACTGTTTTTT. Protein: CASSVAPQDNEKLFF.

This chain joins TRBV5-1 and TRBJ1-4; no clear D. Germline assignment: CDR1 SGHRS and CDR2 YFSETQ. This CDR3 is 15 amino acids long. V was clipped by 0 bases and J by 4 bases, with 10 bases between them. In DNA form, the CDR3 reads TGCGCCAGCAGCTTGGTGTGGGGAGGTAATGAAAAACTGTTTTTT. Translation gives CASSLVWGGNEKLFF.

The chain employs TRBV6-5 and TRBJ2-7, with a possible D match to TRBD1 (5 bases). CDR1 MNHEY and CDR2 SVGAGI come from the germline V gene. CDR3 length equals 13 residues. Trimming stripped 7 bases from V and 3 bases from J, with 13 bases between. The CDR3 region is CASIAGLSYEQYF. Written as DNA, the CDR3 is TGTGCCAGCATCGCAGGGCTTAGCTACGAGCAGTACTTC.